A few counts support the clone carrying this T cell receptor beta chain. The antigen is undetermined. Expressed TCRB transcripts were sequenced after all isolated RNA was converted to cDNA. The assay was immunoSEQ multiplex PCR, and TCRdb's table has in-frame clones only and misses some. The table has a few hundred thousand clones, around 13% seen once; the top ten hold around 0.0099%. About 100 mL of blood, on average, came from one heparinised draw per donor. Sorting of CD4+ naive, central memory, regulatory and stem cell-like memory cells was performed via CD45RO/CCR7/CD25/CD127/CD95/CD27. This entry is derived from a study of beta chain features in type 1 diabetes. Study outcomes and limitations: Researchers report that Type 1 diabetes patients had moderately but significantly shorter TCRB CDR3s across all four CD4+ subsets. Amplification by PCR could prefer shorter templates, with the same effect in patients and controls.

The sample was naive CD4+ T cells from blood. The sequence derives from a woman aged 18-29 years with type 1 diabetes.

The CDR3 reads CASAQGVLEETQYF. The CDR3 DNA reads as TGTGCCAGTGCACAGGGGGTATTGGAAGAGACCCAGTACTTC. This chain links TRBV19 with TRBJ2-5, with 8 nucleotides matching TRBD1. V lost 8 bases to trimming and J lost 3 bases; unmatched junction nucleotides: 8. The CDR3 spans 14 residues. Germline assignment: CDR1 LNHDA and CDR2 SQIVND (reference sequence).